The following is a T cell receptor (beta chain) sequence with its context. This clonotype showed up many times. Its antigen is unknown. Within one base of it there is no much larger clone, and no base qualities were kept. The source of the sample is a study of T-cell reconstitution after alpha-beta-depleted transplantation in children (dated by TCRdb to the mid-2010s). About the full investigation: Using TCR repertoire profiling, the study quantitatively followed how T-cell immune reconstitution unfolded in children after TCRalphabeta/CD19-depleted allogeneic hematopoietic cell transplantation.

The germline V gene (reference sequence) sets CDR1 to DFQATT and CDR2 to SNEGSKA. The germline ends are 12 bases apart after V is trimmed by 4 bases and J by 3 bases. The CDR3 starts with the cysteine, ends with the phenylalanine, and has 13 residues. The retained sequence is limited to the CDR3, 39 bases, with the frame set at the first base. Preparation of the library involved PCR. This sample was sequenced with an Illumina HiSeq 2500. To normalize quantification of the TCRbeta repertoire, the TCR libraries were built with molecular barcoding that relied on unique molecular identifiers. TCRdb reworked the public reads: Q25 trimming with fastp, MiXCR clone assembly, productive beta chains retained. A single entry per CDR3 protein holds the most common genes and DNA from its merged rows. In this sample the table shows 200,000 to 300,000 distinct CDR3 sequences, about 12% of which occur a single time. Around 3% of the sample belongs to the ten largest clones.

The receptor comes from a human donor who donated a stem cell graft to a child with acute lymphoblastic leukemia. Rearrangement joined TRBV20-1 to TRBJ1-2, with TRBD1 as a weak D call on 6 bases. The sequencing used PBMCs from the stem cell graft donor, collected from the stem cell graft. The CDR3 protein is CSANGGAHYGYTF. The DNA sequence is TGCAGTGCTAACGGGGGGGCACACTATGGCTACACCTTC.